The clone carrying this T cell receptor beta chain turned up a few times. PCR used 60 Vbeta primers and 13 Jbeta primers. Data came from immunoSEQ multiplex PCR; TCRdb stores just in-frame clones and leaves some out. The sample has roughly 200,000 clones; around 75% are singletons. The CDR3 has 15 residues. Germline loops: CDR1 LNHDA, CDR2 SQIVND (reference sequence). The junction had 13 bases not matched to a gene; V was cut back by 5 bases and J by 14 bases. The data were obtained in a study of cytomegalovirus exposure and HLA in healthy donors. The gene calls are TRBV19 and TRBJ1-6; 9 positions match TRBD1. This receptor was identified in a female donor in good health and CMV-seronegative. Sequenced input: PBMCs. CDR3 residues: CASSSGQGRNVALHF. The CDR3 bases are TGTGCCAGTAGTTCGGGACAGGGACGAAATGTAGCCCTCCACTTT.